This T cell receptor beta chain was sequenced during a study of immune aging and cytomegalovirus after organ transplant (dated by TCRdb to about 2021). Notes on the research overall: Three-drug immunosuppression with prednisone, tacrolimus, and mycophenolate was given to all transplant recipients. The full study reports these points: Large clones contained a higher proportion of TEMRA cells, and the seven largest clones (just over 1,900 cells) acquired aged and TEMRA cells while losing TCM cells. Following viremia, aged-phenotype cells rose post-transplant in clones of any size, with the rise occurring earlier in large clones (days 200-264) than in small clones. Since the sequencing data did not include a CD57 measurement, a conservative gene-based definition of aging was used in its place.

Receptor amplification or capture employed single-cell sequencing. This sample was sequenced with an Illumina NovaSeq 6000. For cell capture and library preparation, the team used the BD Rhapsody Targeted mRNA and AbSeq Reagent Kit in a microwell format. Libraries covered TCR, sample tags, AbSeq, and targeted mRNA from the Human T-Cell Expression Panel plus custom TOX and TOX2 primers. An Illumina NovaSeq was used to sequence the libraries. Concerning the study's data processing: The analysis covered approximately 11,000 cells in total, of which some 6,900 were CD8 T cells and 4494 were CD8 T cells with an identifiable TCR CDR3. On the Seven Bridges Genomics platform, raw data were run through the BD Rhapsody Targeted Analysis Pipeline with V(D)J processing. Quality control, Sample Tag demultiplexing with Lex-BDSMK, clone identification with VDJ Explorer, and Seurat clustering were all done in SeqGeq 1.6.0. A clone was considered non-expanded if it made up <1% of CD8 T cells, and considered a clonal expansion if it made up >2.5% of the sample. TCRdb redid the processing of the public reads, applying fastp at Q25 and MiXCR, and retained in-frame beta chains. Each record represents a unique CDR3 protein, reported with the most common genes and DNA among its rows. It is TCRdb's table, rather than the study itself, that gives the V and J calls and clone size. This sample lists fewer than 25,000 distinct CDR3 sequences; just over 35% were detected once. Less than 30% of the sample belongs to the ten largest clones.

This clonotype has ten or more counts. The antigen it recognizes is unknown. No quality values exist for individual bases; no much larger clone is one base distant. V lost 1 base and J lost 0 bases, and the count of bases not matched to a germline gene is 7. The CDR3, cysteine through phenylalanine, is 17 amino acids long. The entry retains the CDR3 DNA only, 51 bases that are in frame from base 1. Via the germline V gene (reference sequence), CDR1 is SGHNT and CDR2 YYREEE. The meaning of the sample's time point label: five sample-tagged time points from pre-transplant (day -1) to day 368 post-transplant, pooled. Thawed PBMC were stimulated for around twelve hours with a CMV IE-1 overlapping peptide library without transport inhibitors. After thawing, cells rested overnight before stimulation in R10 medium with CD28/CD49d costimulation. The IE-1 peptide library was composed of 15-amino-acid peptides with overlaps of 11 amino acids. Each time point was barcoded using BD Single-Cell Multiplexing Kit Sample Tags, after which the barcoded samples were pooled and stained with oligo-conjugated anti-CD45RA plus sorting antibodies. A BD FACSAria III was used to sort CMV-responsive CD8+CD137+ and CD4+CD154+ T cells at 4-way purity. Blood samples were drawn into EDTA vacutainers and processed by Ficoll gradient within 1-24 hours.

This TCR derives from a female donor who had a heart transplant and CMV viremia. The chain couples TRBV5-4 to TRBJ2-5; 9 bases in the middle match TRBD2. The sample here was CMV peptide-activated CD4+ and CD8+ T cells sorted from blood, taken at five time points, pooled. The cell subset or site label here, explained by the study, means: sorted CD8+CD137+ and CD4+CD154+ T cells after 11 to 12 h CMV IE-1 peptide stimulation. The DNA sequence reads TGTGCCAGCAGCTTGCAAAGACTAGCGGCAAACCAAGAGACCCAGTACTTC. It is translated as CASSLQRLAANQETQYF.